This TCR beta chain originates from a study of Graves' ophthalmopathy and Graves' hyperthyroidism. Findings and limits, study-wide: Most thyroid-expanded clonotypes exceeding 0.001 frequency were also found in blood.

The CDR3 is 15 residues long. The ends lost 4 bases at V and 3 bases at J; junction bases unmatched: 4. Looked up from germline, CDR1 is LGHNA and CDR2 is YNFKEQ. RNA transcripts were the template, and TCR beta CDR3 regions were amplified from them. RT-PCR in the first round used HTBI primers; a second-round multiplex PCR followed. TCRdb recomputed calls from the multiplex PCR reads with MiXCR, one row per CDR3 protein. The table includes hundreds of thousands of distinct CDR3 sequences, 13% to 15% detected once. In this sample, this clonotype turned up many times. Antigen specificity is unknown. Symptoms, serum thyroxine and TRAb, thyroid ultrasound, and orbital computed tomography formed the diagnostic basis.

The genes are TRBV4-2 and TRBJ2-2; TRBD2 aligns across 8 bases. The sequenced sample consisted of blood. This clonotype was obtained from a woman aged 30 to 39 with Graves' ophthalmopathy. CDR3 nucleotide sequence: TGTGCCAGCAGCCCGGGACTAGGGGACACCGGGGAGCTGTTTTTT. Amino acids: CASSPGLGDTGELFF.